The next 19 T cell receptor beta chains were all read from a single sample in a study of blood T cell repertoires in COVID-19. The repertoire was sequenced with immunoSEQ multiplex PCR; TCRdb's copy has only in-frame clones and lacks some. The profile covers over 85,000 clones, with around 84% appearing a single time and approximately 25% taken by the ten largest. Sequencing was carried out using peripheral blood. These TCRs come from a man in his sixties with acute or convalescent COVID-19.

This sequence joins TRBV5-4 and TRBJ2-3, with 7 bases lining up with TRBD2. The CDR3 runs 15 residues. V was pared by 0 bases and J by 0 bases, with 1 base of the junction left unmatched. Per the germline V gene, CDR1 is SGHNT and CDR2 is YYREEE (reference sequence). CDR3 sequence: CASSLGGSSTDTQYF. The CDR3 DNA is TGTGCCAGCAGCTTGGGCGGGAGCAGCACAGATACGCAGTATTTT.

This sequence joins TRBV6-4 and TRBJ2-3; no reliable D call. Trimming took off 3 bases at V and 7 bases at J, with 17 bases between the two ends. Germline CDR1 and CDR2: MRHNA and SNTAGT. The CDR3 totals 15 residues. CDR3: CASSEGSGGFYTQYF. The CDR3 DNA reads TGTGCCAGCAGTGAAGGCTCAGGTGGTTTCTATACGCAGTATTTT.

This clone appeared once. This chain's CDR3 is CASSIDIGRQTRLYGYTF. The CDR3 coding sequence is TGTGCCAGTAGTATTGATATAGGACGACAGACTAGACTCTATGGCTACACCTTC. The chain joins TRBV19 to TRBJ1-2; D perhaps matches TRBD1 (5 bases). V was shortened by 3 bases and J by 4 bases, with 24 bases between the two germline ends. The CDR3 length is 18 residues. Germline CDR1 and CDR2: LNHDA and SQIVND (reference sequence).

V gene TRBV28 combines with J gene TRBJ2-7; 11 positions match TRBD1. V gave up 2 bases and J gave up 2 bases; unmatched junction bases: 2. The CDR3 contains 15 residues. In germline, CDR1 is MDHEN, CDR2 SYDVKM. The CDR3 reads CASSLRGQGAYEQYV. CDR3 in DNA: TGTGCCAGCAGTTTAAGGGGACAGGGGGCCTACGAGCAGTACGTC.

This chain joins TRBV2 and TRBJ1-6; 7 nucleotides agree with TRBD1. Germline assignment: CDR1 SNHLY and CDR2 FYNNEI. The V segment lost 6 bases and the J segment 11 bases; nucleotides outside the gene matches: 4. The CDR3 consists of 12 residues. The CDR3, as DNA: TGTGCCAGCAGAAACAGGGGAACACCCCTCCACTTT. It is translated as CASRNRGTPLHF.

V gene TRBV5-5 combines with J gene TRBJ1-1, with 7 positions matching TRBD1. Germline trimming cut 3 bases from V and 0 bases from J; bases unmatched to any gene: 11. CDR1 SGHKS and CDR2 YYEKEE come from the germline V gene (reference sequence). This CDR3 is 17 amino acids long. DNA of the CDR3: TGTGCCAGCAGCTGGGGATCGACAGGGACCTTGAACACTGAAGCTTTCTTT. Protein product: CASSWGSTGTLNTEAFF.

The J gene is TRBJ1-2, the V gene TRBV2; 7 bases align to TRBD1. The trim removed 4 bases at V and 12 bases at J, leaving 11 bases unmatched. The CDR3 totals 13 residues. From germline, CDR1 is SNHLY and CDR2 FYNNEI. CDR3 DNA sequence: TGTGCCAGCAGTGCTTCCCAGGGGGGAAGGGACACCTTC. Protein product: CASSASQGGRDTF.

The chain carries TRBV6-5 and TRBJ2-3, with TRBD2 matching over 9 bases. In germline, CDR1 is MNHEY, CDR2 SVGAGI. The CDR3 consists of 13 residues. Trimming at V came to 8 bases and at J to 1 base, leaving 1 base not matched to a gene. CDR3 sequence reads: CASAGGRTDTQYF. The DNA for the CDR3 is TGTGCCAGCGCGGGGGGGCGCACAGATACGCAGTATTTT.

The chain recombines TRBV27 with TRBJ1-4; D is possibly TRBD1 (5 bases). The germline gives CDR1 MNHEY, CDR2 SMNVEV (reference sequence). The CDR3 runs 14 residues. The V and J ends lost 7 bases and 7 bases respectively, with 16 bases between them. In nucleotides, the CDR3 is TGTGCCAGCAACACCGGTCGAAGGGGTGAAAAACTGTTTTTT. Protein product: CASNTGRRGEKLFF.

J is TRBJ1-2 and V is TRBV2; TRBD1 might be the D (6 bases). The V gene lost 6 bases and the J gene lost 0 bases, with 17 bases spanning the gap. From germline, CDR1 is SNHLY and CDR2 FYNNEI. The CDR3 is 16 amino acids. CDR3 region: CASRESTGRANYGYTF. Here the CDR3 DNA reads TGTGCCAGCAGGGAATCCACAGGGCGAGCTAACTATGGCTACACCTTC.

This clone was seen just once. Here the CDR3 reads CASSFAGSNQPQHF. For the CDR3, the DNA is TGTGCCAGCAGTTTCGCAGGGAGCAATCAGCCCCAGCATTTT. The chain employs TRBV27 and TRBJ1-5, with D possibly being TRBD1 (5 bases). The CDR3 runs 14 residues. Germline CDR1 MNHEY, CDR2 SMNVEV (reference sequence). V dropped 3 bases and J dropped 1 base, with 7 bases sitting between them.

This chain joins TRBV15 and TRBJ2-1; 8 bases map to TRBD1. Germline V gene sequence: CDR1 LNHNV, CDR2 YYDKDF (reference sequence). This CDR3 is built from 16 residues. The ends lost 5 bases at V and 8 bases at J; junction bases unmatched: 14. CDR3 DNA sequence: TGTGCCACCAGCGGCCTAACAGGGGGATATACATATGAGCAGTTCTTC. It translates to CATSGLTGGYTYEQFF.

This clone was found a few times. This chain uses TRBV28 with TRBJ1-6; possible D gene TRBD1, 5 bases. The length of the CDR3 is 14 residues. Germline values: CDR1 MDHEN, CDR2 SYDVKM. V lost 9 bases, J lost 9 bases, and 18 bases lay in between. The CDR3 is CASLISLTGSPLHF. The CDR3 DNA is TGTGCCAGTCTAATCAGCCTCACAGGTTCACCCCTCCACTTT. Combining the CDR3 with reference TRBV28 and TRBJ1-6 gives the whole variable domain DVKVTQSSRYLVKRTGEKVFLECVQDMDHENMFWYRQDPGLGLRLIYFSYDVKMKEKGDIPEGYSVSREKKERFSLILESASTNQTSMYLCASLISLTGSPLHFGNGTRLTVT.

The chain couples TRBV7-2 to TRBJ2-7, with 9 bases lining up with TRBD1. V lost 4 bases to trimming and J lost 7 bases; unmatched junction nucleotides: 5. CDR1 is SGHTA and CDR2 is FQGNSA in the germline V gene. This CDR3 comprises 13 residues. The CDR3 DNA reads as TGTGCCAGCAGCTCCCCGGGACAGGGAGAGCAGTACGTC. Translated: CASSSPGQGEQYV.

This clone was seen a few times. The V gene is TRBV18, the J gene TRBJ2-7, with 8 bases identical to TRBD1. The CDR3 covers 12 residues. V lost 2 bases, J lost 9 bases, and 3 bases stayed unmatched. CDR1 is KGHSH and CDR2 is LQKENI in the germline V gene. The CDR3 loop reads CASSPVTGVQYV. The CDR3 DNA follows: TGTGCCAGCTCACCAGTGACAGGGGTGCAGTACGTC.

J is TRBJ2-1 and V is TRBV29-1; 9 bases are shared with TRBD2. The junction had 9 bases not matched to a gene; V was cut back by 2 bases and J by 7 bases. The CDR3 has 15 residues. Looked up from germline, CDR1 is SQVTM and CDR2 is ANQGSEA. This chain's CDR3 is CSVEPAGGRRNEQFF. The CDR3 coding sequence is TGCAGCGTTGAACCAGCGGGGGGCAGAAGGAATGAGCAGTTCTTC.

The chain combines TRBV6-5 with TRBJ2-3; D unresolved. CDR1 and CDR2 (germline): MNHEY, SVGAGI. With 2 bases removed from V and 8 bases from J, the gap between germline ends came to 17 bases. The CDR3 extends over 15 amino acids. CDR3 protein: CASSYSPTSASTQYF. In DNA, the CDR3 is TGTGCCAGCAGTTACAGCCCTACGTCCGCGAGTACGCAGTATTTT.

The rearrangement links TRBV5-4 to TRBJ1-4; TRBD1 might be the D (6 bases). V lost 2 bases and J lost 3, with 11 bases in between. Looked up from germline, CDR1 is SGHNT and CDR2 is YYREEE (reference sequence). The CDR3 loop spans 15 amino acids. The CDR3 here is CASSLEGVANEKLFF. As DNA, the CDR3 is TGTGCCAGCAGCTTAGAGGGGGTGGCTAATGAAAAACTGTTTTTT.

The V call is TRBV28, the J call TRBJ1-5; D possibly corresponds to TRBD1 (5 bases). V was trimmed by 6 bases and J by 0 bases, leaving 12 bases between them. The CDR3 covers 15 residues. Germline CDR1 reads MDHEN; CDR2 reads SYDVKM. CDR3 amino acids: CASSLQGYSNQPQHF. DNA of the CDR3: TGTGCCAGCAGCTTGCAGGGCTATAGCAATCAGCCCCAGCATTTT.